The 6 T cell receptor beta chains below were found in one sample sequenced in a study of T-cell reconstitution after alpha-beta-depleted transplantation in children. Unique molecular identifiers tagged the TCRbeta library. MiXCR was run by TCRdb on the PCR reads, yielding one entry per CDR3 protein. This sample has approximately 500,000 distinct CDR3 sequences, with 10% found just once. The input for sequencing was PBMCs, taken before TCRalphabeta/CD19-depleted stem cell transplant. Receptors originate from a child aged 2-15 years with inherited bone marrow failure, due to receive a stem cell transplant.

This clonotype was recorded many times. The chain combines TRBV28 with TRBJ1-1; D not certain. V dropped 5 bases and J dropped 0 bases, with 13 bases sitting between them. Looked up from germline, CDR1 is MDHEN and CDR2 is SYDVKM. The CDR3 consists of 15 residues. DNA of the CDR3: TGTGCCAGCAGTCTACCCGGAGGGATGAACACTGAAGCTTTCTTT. Protein: CASSLPGGMNTEAFF. Drawing the rest from reference TRBV28 and TRBJ1-1, the complete variable domain is DVKVTQSSRYLVKRTGEKVFLECVQDMDHENMFWYRQDPGLGLRLIYFSYDVKMKEKGDIPEGYSVSREKKERFSLILESASTNQTSMYLCASSLPGGMNTEAFFGQGTRLTVV.

This clonotype was detected ten times or more. J is TRBJ2-7 and V is TRBV5-1; D may be TRBD1 (7 bases). This CDR3 is 17 amino acids long. Deletions cut 1 base from V and 2 bases from J, with 19 bases between. Germline CDR1 and CDR2: SGHRS and YFSETQ. CDR3 in amino acids: CASSLHAGQGDTYEQYF. The CDR3 DNA sequence: TGCGCCAGCAGCTTGCATGCGGGGCAGGGGGATACCTACGAGCAGTACTTC. The full variable domain, its missing parts supplied by reference TRBV5-1 and TRBJ2-7, is KAGVTQTPRYLIKTRGQQVTLSCSPISGHRSVSWYQQTPGQGLQFLFEYFSETQRNKGNFPGRFSGRQFSNSRSEMNVSTLELGDSALYLCASSLHAGQGDTYEQYFGPGTRLTVT.

In its sample, this clonotype was seen many times. The chain uses TRBV11-2 and TRBJ2-3; a possible D gene is TRBD1 (6 bases). V was pared by 6 bases and J by 14 bases, with 15 bases between. CDR3 length: 11 residues. The V gene's germline CDR1 is SGHAT and CDR2 FQNNGV. In DNA form, the CDR3 reads TGTGCCAGCAGGGGGGCGGGCCCTCCGTATTTT. This codes for CASRGAGPPYF.

The rearrangement joins TRBV29-1 to TRBJ2-2; 9 bases line up with TRBD2. V was pared by 1 base and J by 2 bases, with 2 bases of the junction left unmatched. The length of the CDR3 is 15 residues. Germline CDR1 reads SQVTM; CDR2 reads ANQGSEA. The CDR3 region is CSVEGGRGNTGELFF. CDR3 sequence (DNA): TGCAGCGTTGAAGGCGGGAGGGGTAACACCGGGGAGCTGTTTTTT.

This clonotype came up many times. V gene TRBV15 combines with J gene TRBJ2-7; 9 bases map to TRBD1. V lost 4 bases and J lost 5; bases outside the gene matches: 9. This CDR3 contains 15 residues. From germline, CDR1 is LNHNV and CDR2 YYDKDF (reference sequence). The CDR3 nucleotides are TGTGCCACCAGCAACGCTGGACAGGGGAGCCACGAGCAGTACTTC. Its translation is CATSNAGQGSHEQYF.

J is TRBJ2-2 and V is TRBV5-1, with 11 bases identical to TRBD1. V trimming: 4 bases; J trimming: 4 bases; junction bases outside the gene matches: 6. The CDR3 runs 16 residues. The V gene's germline CDR1 is SGHRS and CDR2 YFSETQ. This chain's CDR3 is CASSEPGTGGTGELFF. In nucleotides, the CDR3 is TGCGCCAGCAGCGAACCCGGGACAGGGGGCACCGGGGAGCTGTTTTTT.